This section outlines one T cell receptor beta chain sequence together with its context. Its antigen is not identified. The data were obtained in a study of cytomegalovirus exposure and HLA in healthy donors. Study-wide findings and caveats: Later genetic work tied a missense DCLRE1C variant to beta-chain V and J trimming.

Amplification used 60 Vbeta primers and 13 Jbeta primers. TCRdb's table, derived via immunoSEQ multiplex PCR, lists solely in-frame clones and lacks some. Among roughly 140,000 clones listed, 76% were seen once. Input material: PBMCs. This clonotype was obtained from a woman aged 40 to 50 in good health and CMV-seronegative.

CDR3 DNA sequence: TGTGCCAGCAGTTTCCCCGGGTCCGACTATGGCTACACCTTC. Amino acid sequence: CASSFPGSDYGYTF. This chain joins TRBV28 and TRBJ1-2; no clear D gene. V was cut by 3 bases and J by 3 bases, with 11 bases left in between. CDR3 length equals 14 residues. Per the germline V gene, CDR1 is MDHEN and CDR2 is SYDVKM.